This TCR beta chain was retrieved from a study of T cell repertoires in cytomegalovirus infection. Overall study: TCR beta signatures that were public indicated CMV infection and matching HLA type.

Study results and limitations: Across the ex vivo response, the dominant clonotypes were HLA-C-restricted CMV-specific TCR beta clonotypes.

TCRdb called the reads again in MiXCR, with one record for every CDR3 protein. The profile shows some 450,000 distinct CDR3 sequences, roughly 31% of them singletons. Comment on this clonotype: The antigen is unknown. Germline is not matched at one junction end, which may reflect a read error.

This CDR3 region has 14 residues. CDR1 SGHTA and CDR2 FQGNSA come from the germline V gene. This clonotype originated in a human donor in good health (CMV status not recorded). Some clones in this sample may be carry-over from other donors' samples. The V call is TRBV7-2, the J call TRBJ1-5; tentatively, D is TRBD1 (6 bases). Sample: PBMCs. Written as DNA, the CDR3 is TGTGCCAGCAGATTAGAACAGGGAGATCATCCCAAGCATTTT. This sequence encodes CASRLEQGDHPKHF.